The present entry profiles one TCR beta chain with its context. The antigen remains unidentified. The entry originates in a study of shared clonotypes between healthy human individuals. This CDR3 has 16 amino acids. Looked up from germline, CDR1 is SGHTA and CDR2 is FQGNSA. The V segment lost 5 bases and the J segment 3 bases; nucleotides outside the gene matches: 10. The study, taken as a whole, reports: Relative to memory subsets, naive subsets generally showed larger estimated richness.

Clones were sequenced by immunoSEQ multiplex PCR, and TCRdb holds only the in-frame ones, with some missing. Here the sample spans nearly 750,000 clones, roughly 72% being singletons. The chain recombines TRBV7-2 with TRBJ2-1; 7 bases map to TRBD2. This TCR was recovered from a woman younger than 45 in good health. Sequenced: memory CD4+ T cells sorted from blood. The subset was: CD45RA-negative fraction. The CDR3 region is CASSVSASGHYNEQFF. The CDR3, as DNA: TGTGCCAGCAGCGTATCGGCTAGCGGACACTACAATGAGCAGTTCTTC.